These T cell receptor beta chains were read from a single sample in a study of T cells in Graves' hyperthyroidism and ophthalmopathy. TCRdb ran MiXCR on the multiplex PCR reads and lists one entry per CDR3 protein. The sample has a few hundred thousand distinct CDR3 sequences, roughly 25% seen once. What was sequenced was blood. The source is a man aged 45-60 years with Graves' hyperthyroidism. Each CDR3 is given with its conserved first and last residue. A D gene is named only where the DNA matches it firmly. Size values are once, few and many counts, or a class for expanded clones, and some rows have none.

V: TRBV6-6; D: TRBD1; size: NA; J: TRBJ2-3; DNA: TGTGCCAGCAGTTACCTTCCCGGACAGGGTGGAAATACGCAGTATTTT; CDR3: CASSYLPGQGGNTQYF
V: TRBV4-1; D: NA; size: NA; J: TRBJ1-5; DNA: TGCGCCAGCAGCCAAGTACCCGGGGGCAATCAGCCCCAGCATTTT; CDR3: CASSQVPGGNQPQHF
V: TRBV5-1; D: NA; size: many; J: TRBJ2-1; DNA: TGCGCCAGCAGCTTGGACTTCAGGAATGAGCAGTTCTTC; CDR3: CASSLDFRNEQFF
V: TRBV19; D: TRBD2; size: NA; J: TRBJ2-5; DNA: TGTGCCAGTAGTAAGGGAGGGAGGGCCGGAGAGACCCAGTACTTC; CDR3: CASSKGGRAGETQYF
V: TRBV12-3/TRBV12-4; D: NA; size: NA; J: TRBJ1-1; DNA: TGTGCCAGCAGGGCAAACCGGGACCTCACCGACCCCGCTTTCTTT; CDR3: CASRANRDLTDPAFF
V: TRBV14; D: NA; size: few; J: TRBJ2-3; DNA: TGTGCCAGCAGCCAAGATCTTGGCACAGATACGCAGTATTTT; CDR3: CASSQDLGTDTQYF
V: TRBV5-1; D: TRBD1; size: NA; J: TRBJ2-5; DNA: TGCGCCAGCAGCTTGGTGACAGGGGGCCAAGAGACCCAGTACTTC; CDR3: CASSLVTGGQETQYF
V: TRBV7-3; D: NA; size: few; J: TRBJ1-1; DNA: TGTGCCAGCAGCTCATCAGTAACCACTGAAGCTTTCTTT; CDR3: CASSSSVTTEAFF
V: TRBV28; D: TRBD2; size: NA; J: TRBJ2-3; DNA: TGTGCCAGCTCAAGAGCGGGGACCTTAGATACGCAGTATTTT; CDR3: CASSRAGTLDTQYF
V: TRBV7-6; D: TRBD1; size: NA; J: TRBJ1-1; DNA: TGTGCCAGCAGCGAGACAGGGGGCACCTTGAACACTGAAGCTTTCTTT; CDR3: CASSETGGTLNTEAFF
V: TRBV10-3; D: TRBD2; size: few; J: TRBJ2-7; DNA: TGTGCCATCAGTGAAGCGACTAGCGGGCCCTACGAGCAGTACTTC; CDR3: CAISEATSGPYEQYF
V: TRBV29-1; D: TRBD1; size: NA; J: TRBJ2-7; DNA: TGCAGCGTGGGACTGAGGGACAGGGGCTACGAGCAGTACTTC; CDR3: CSVGLRDRGYEQYF
V: TRBV6-2/TRBV6-3; D: NA; size: few; J: TRBJ2-2; DNA: TGTGCCAGCAGTTATGTTGGAGGGGTCCACACCGGGGAGCTGTTTTTT; CDR3: CASSYVGGVHTGELFF
V: TRBV7-2; D: NA; size: many; J: TRBJ2-7; DNA: TGTGCCAGCAGCTTGGACTACTCCTACGAGCAGTACTTC; CDR3: CASSLDYSYEQYF
V: TRBV11-3; D: NA; size: NA; J: TRBJ2-1; DNA: TGTGCCAGCAGCTCGCCAGGGGACCGGGACTCAGCCCCACTTAGCTCCTACAATGAGCAGTTCTTC; CDR3: CASSSPGDRDSAPLSSYNEQFF
V: TRBV7-6; D: TRBD2; size: NA; J: TRBJ2-1; DNA: TGTGCCAGCAGCTTAATGGCTTCTGCTAGCGGGAGTCTTAGCTCCTACAATGAGCAGTTCTTC; CDR3: CASSLMASASGSLSSYNEQFF
V: TRBV27; D: NA; size: NA; J: TRBJ2-7; DNA: TGTGCCAGCAGTTTATCGTCGAACCTAGGGGGCTACGAGCAGTACTTC; CDR3: CASSLSSNLGGYEQYF
V: TRBV6-5; D: TRBD1; size: NA; J: TRBJ1-3; DNA: TGTGCCAGCAGTTACGAATCCGGGACAGGGGGAAACACCATATATTTT; CDR3: CASSYESGTGGNTIYF
V: TRBV20-1; D: TRBD2; size: NA; J: TRBJ2-3; DNA: TGCAGTGCCGTAGGAGGACTAGCGGGAACTGGTTCTGTCTCAGATACGCAGTATTTT; CDR3: CSAVGGLAGTGSVSDTQYF
V: TRBV2; D: TRBD2; size: few; J: TRBJ2-7; DNA: TGTGCCAGCAGTCTTAGCGGGAGTAAGGACGAGCAGTACTTC; CDR3: CASSLSGSKDEQYF
V: TRBV2; D: TRBD1; size: NA; J: TRBJ1-2; DNA: TGTGCCTGTTATTCCGGGACAGGGGTTGGCTACACCTTC; CDR3: CACYSGTGVGYTF
V: TRBV7-2; D: NA; size: NA; J: TRBJ2-7; DNA: TGTGCCAGCAGCTACCTCGGGACTGGCTCCTACGAGCAGTACTTC; CDR3: CASSYLGTGSYEQYF
V: TRBV5-1; D: TRBD1; size: many; J: TRBJ2-1; DNA: TGCGCCAGCAGCCCGGACGGGACAGCTTACAATGAGCAGTTCTTC; CDR3: CASSPDGTAYNEQFF
V: TRBV28; D: TRBD1; size: many; J: TRBJ2-1; DNA: TGTGCCAGCAGTATAACAGGGGCCTACAATGAGCAGTTCTTC; CDR3: CASSITGAYNEQFF
V: TRBV27; D: NA; size: many; J: TRBJ2-5; DNA: TGTGCCAGCAGCCCGGCCGCAGTTTCTGTAGGAGAGACCCAGTACTTC; CDR3: CASSPAAVSVGETQYF
V: TRBV3-1; D: NA; size: NA; J: TRBJ1-1; DNA: TGTGCCAGCAGCCAAGTAGGTGGGGGCAGAGGCCACACTGAAGCTTTCTTT; CDR3: CASSQVGGGRGHTEAFF
V: TRBV5-6; D: TRBD2; size: many; J: TRBJ2-3; DNA: TGTGCCAGCAGCCTTTGGACTAGCGGCACAGATACGCAGTATTTT; CDR3: CASSLWTSGTDTQYF
V: TRBV10-3; D: TRBD1; size: NA; J: TRBJ1-4; DNA: TGTGCCATCAGTAACCGGGACAGCAATGAAAAACTGTTTTTT; CDR3: CAISNRDSNEKLFF
V: TRBV18; D: NA; size: NA; J: TRBJ2-3; DNA: TGTGCCAGCTCACCGGTATCGGTCGGCGCAGGGGTCAGCACAGATACGCAGTATTTT; CDR3: CASSPVSVGAGVSTDTQYF
V: TRBV15; D: NA; size: NA; J: TRBJ2-1; DNA: TGTGCCACCAGCATCCTAATGACCCCGGAGGATCGGTTCTTC; CDR3: CATSILMTPEDRFF
V: TRBV7-3; D: NA; size: once; J: TRBJ2-3; DNA: TGTGCCAGCAGCCCGACTGGAGGGAGTGTCACAGATACGCAGTGTTTT; CDR3: CASSPTGGSVTDTQCF
V: TRBV5-6; D: TRBD2; size: few; J: TRBJ2-3; DNA: TGCGCCAGCAGTAGCGGGAGGGCCGGCACAGATACGCAGTATTTT; CDR3: CASSSGRAGTDTQYF
V: TRBV6-1; D: TRBD1; size: NA; J: TRBJ1-2; DNA: TGTGCCAGCAGTGAAGATTTAGGAGACAGGGGGCTTAATGGCTACACCTTC; CDR3: CASSEDLGDRGLNGYTF
V: TRBV5-4; D: NA; size: NA; J: TRBJ2-3; DNA: TGTGCCAGCAGCTTGGAAGACGGTAGGGCAGATACGCAGTATTTT; CDR3: CASSLEDGRADTQYF
V: TRBV5-1; D: TRBD2; size: NA; J: TRBJ2-5; DNA: TGCGCCAGCAGCTTGGTAGCGGGGAAACAAGAGACCCAGTACTTC; CDR3: CASSLVAGKQETQYF
V: TRBV11-2; D: TRBD2; size: few; J: TRBJ2-1; DNA: TGTGCCAGCAGCCAATATGGGGATTCCCGGTGGGCTAGCGGGAGAAGGGTCGTGAATGAGCAGTTCTTC; CDR3: CASSQYGDSRWASGRRVVNEQFF
V: TRBV7-2; D: TRBD2; size: few; J: TRBJ2-7; DNA: TGTGCCAGCAGCTTTATGTGGGGCTTGGGAGGGAGGAGCTACGAGCAGTACTTC; CDR3: CASSFMWGLGGRSYEQYF
V: TRBV24-1; D: TRBD1; size: NA; J: TRBJ2-1; DNA: TGTGCCACCAGTGACTACAGGGGGCGAGCCTACAATGAGCAGTTCTTC; CDR3: CATSDYRGRAYNEQFF
V: TRBV7-9; D: TRBD1; size: NA; J: TRBJ1-1; DNA: TGTGCCAGCAGCTACCGGACAGGGACGGCTGAAGCTTTCTTT; CDR3: CASSYRTGTAEAFF
V: TRBV12-3/TRBV12-4; D: NA; size: NA; J: TRBJ2-4; DNA: TGTGCCAGCAGCCGTCGGACTTTCAAAAACATTCAGTACTTC; CDR3: CASSRRTFKNIQYF
V: TRBV7-9; D: TRBD2; size: few; J: TRBJ2-3; DNA: TGTGCCAGCAGCTCCCCTTTAACCGCGGGAGGACCCTCTAGCACAGATACGCAGTATTTT; CDR3: CASSSPLTAGGPSSTDTQYF
V: TRBV24-1; D: TRBD2; size: many; J: TRBJ2-1; DNA: TGTGCCACCAGTGATTTACCCGTAGCGGGAGGCTCCTACAATGAGCAGTTCTTC; CDR3: CATSDLPVAGGSYNEQFF
V: TRBV2; D: NA; size: NA; J: TRBJ2-2; DNA: TGTGCCAGCAGTGAAGCCTTCGAAAGCCCGGTCGGGGAGCTGTTTTTT; CDR3: CASSEAFESPVGELFF
V: TRBV12-3/TRBV12-4; D: TRBD1; size: NA; J: TRBJ1-2; DNA: TGTGCCAGCAACCAGGGGGCAAGCTATGGCTACACCTTC; CDR3: CASNQGASYGYTF
V: TRBV5-4; D: NA; size: NA; J: TRBJ2-3; DNA: TGTGCCACCCGACCGGGACTGATCACAGATACGCAGTATTTT; CDR3: CATRPGLITDTQYF
V: TRBV5-5; D: NA; size: NA; J: TRBJ2-3; DNA: TGTGCCAGCAGCTTGGCCGGGGCGTTCACAGATACGCAGTATTTT; CDR3: CASSLAGAFTDTQYF
V: TRBV19; D: TRBD2; size: NA; J: TRBJ2-1; DNA: TGTGCCAGTAGGGGTTCGCGGGGGAAACCAGAGCAGTTCTTC; CDR3: CASRGSRGKPEQFF
V: TRBV10-3; D: NA; size: NA; J: TRBJ2-3; DNA: TGTGCCATCAGTGATGGAGACCTCACAGATACGCAGTATTTT; CDR3: CAISDGDLTDTQYF
V: TRBV14; D: NA; size: NA; J: TRBJ2-7; DNA: TGTGCCAGCGGCCAAGATCACGAGCAGTACTTC; CDR3: CASGQDHEQYF
V: TRBV20-1; D: NA; size: NA; J: TRBJ2-2; DNA: TGCAGTGCTAGCCGTGCGGGACCTCAGGGGAACGGGGAGCTGTTTTTT; CDR3: CSASRAGPQGNGELFF
V: TRBV7-9; D: NA; size: few; J: TRBJ2-5; DNA: TGTGCCAGCAGCGACCTCTTGCGGGAGACCCAGTACTTC; CDR3: CASSDLLRETQYF
V: TRBV12-3/TRBV12-4; D: NA; size: few; J: TRBJ1-1; DNA: TGTGCCAGCAGTTTACGGCGCCGGGAAGCTTTCTTT; CDR3: CASSLRRREAFF
V: TRBV4-3; D: TRBD2; size: once; J: TRBJ2-5; DNA: TGCGCCAGCAGCCAAGAAGTGGGACTAGCAGCGAAGACCCAGTACTTC; CDR3: CASSQEVGLAAKTQYF
V: TRBV2; D: TRBD1; size: many; J: TRBJ1-5; DNA: TGTGCCAGCAGTTCACAGGGGCATAGCAATCAGCCCCAGCATTTT; CDR3: CASSSQGHSNQPQHF
V: TRBV29-1; D: TRBD1; size: NA; J: TRBJ2-1; DNA: TGCAGCGGCCAGGGACAGAGCTCCTACAATGAGCAGTTCTTC; CDR3: CSGQGQSSYNEQFF
V: TRBV7-2; D: TRBD1; size: NA; J: TRBJ2-5; DNA: TGTGCCAGCAGCCCTCGGACAGGGTTTCAAGAGACCCAGTACTTC; CDR3: CASSPRTGFQETQYF
V: TRBV6-2/TRBV6-3; D: NA; size: NA; J: TRBJ2-2; DNA: TGTGCCAGCAGTTACTCGTTGTACACCGGGGAGCTGTTTTTT; CDR3: CASSYSLYTGELFF